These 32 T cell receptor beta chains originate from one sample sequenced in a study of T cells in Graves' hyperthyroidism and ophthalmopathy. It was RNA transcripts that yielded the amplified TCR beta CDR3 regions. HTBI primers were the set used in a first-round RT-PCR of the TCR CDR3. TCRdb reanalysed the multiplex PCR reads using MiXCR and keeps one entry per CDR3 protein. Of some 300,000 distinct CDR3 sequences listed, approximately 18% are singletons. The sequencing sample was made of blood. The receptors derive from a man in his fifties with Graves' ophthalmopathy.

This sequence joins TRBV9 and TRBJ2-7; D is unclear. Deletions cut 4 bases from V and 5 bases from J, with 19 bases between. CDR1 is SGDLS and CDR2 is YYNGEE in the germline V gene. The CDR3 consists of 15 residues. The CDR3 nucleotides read TGTGCCAGCAGCCCCCCCGGAGTAGTGGCGGACGAGCAGTACTTC. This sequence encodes CASSPPGVVADEQYF.

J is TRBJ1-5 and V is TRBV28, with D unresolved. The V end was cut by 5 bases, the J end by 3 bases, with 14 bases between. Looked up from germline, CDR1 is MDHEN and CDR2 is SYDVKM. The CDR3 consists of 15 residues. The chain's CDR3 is CASSTGGLANQPQHF. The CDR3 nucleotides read TGTGCCAGCAGTACCGGAGGGCTAGCCAATCAGCCCCAGCATTTT. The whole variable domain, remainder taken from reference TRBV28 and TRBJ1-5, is DVKVTQSSRYLVKRTGEKVFLECVQDMDHENMFWYRQDPGLGLRLIYFSYDVKMKEKGDIPEGYSVSREKKERFSLILESASTNQTSMYLCASSTGGLANQPQHFGDGTRLSIL.

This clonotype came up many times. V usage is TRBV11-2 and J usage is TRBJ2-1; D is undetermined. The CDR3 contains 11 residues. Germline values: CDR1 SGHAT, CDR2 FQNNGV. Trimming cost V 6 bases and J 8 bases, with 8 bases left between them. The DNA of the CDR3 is TGTGCCAGCAGTCGAACAGATGAGCAGTTCTTC. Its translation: CASSRTDEQFF.

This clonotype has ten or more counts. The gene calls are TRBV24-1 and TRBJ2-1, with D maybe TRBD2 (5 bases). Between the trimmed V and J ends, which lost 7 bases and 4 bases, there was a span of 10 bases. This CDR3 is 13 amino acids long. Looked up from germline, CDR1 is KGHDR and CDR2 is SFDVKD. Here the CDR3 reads CATRSAGYNEQFF. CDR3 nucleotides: TGTGCCACCAGGTCGGCGGGTTACAATGAGCAGTTCTTC.

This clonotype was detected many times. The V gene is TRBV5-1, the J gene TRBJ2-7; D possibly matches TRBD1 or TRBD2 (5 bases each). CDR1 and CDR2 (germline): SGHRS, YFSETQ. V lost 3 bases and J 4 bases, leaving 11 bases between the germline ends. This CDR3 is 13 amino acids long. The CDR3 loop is CASSSGREYEQYF. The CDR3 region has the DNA TGCGCCAGCAGCTCCGGCAGGGAGTACGAGCAGTACTTC.

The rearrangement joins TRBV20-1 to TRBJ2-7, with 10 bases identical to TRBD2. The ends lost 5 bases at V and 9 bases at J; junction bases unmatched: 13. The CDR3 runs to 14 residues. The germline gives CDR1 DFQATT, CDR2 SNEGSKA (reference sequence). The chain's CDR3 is CSAAPGTSVRVQYF. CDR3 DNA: TGCAGTGCTGCCCCCGGGACTAGCGTGAGGGTGCAGTACTTC.

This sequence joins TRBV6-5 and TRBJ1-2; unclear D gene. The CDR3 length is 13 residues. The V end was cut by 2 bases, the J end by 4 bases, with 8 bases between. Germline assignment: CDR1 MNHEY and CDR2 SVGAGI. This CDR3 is CASSYGRSYGYTF. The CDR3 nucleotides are TGTGCCAGCAGTTACGGCCGGAGCTATGGCTACACCTTC.

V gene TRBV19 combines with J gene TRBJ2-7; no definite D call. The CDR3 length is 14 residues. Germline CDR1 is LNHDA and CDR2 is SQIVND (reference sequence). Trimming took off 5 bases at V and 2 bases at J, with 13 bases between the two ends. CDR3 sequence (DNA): TGTGCCAGTAGTTTGACACCCTGGGCCTACGAGCAGTACTTC. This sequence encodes CASSLTPWAYEQYF.

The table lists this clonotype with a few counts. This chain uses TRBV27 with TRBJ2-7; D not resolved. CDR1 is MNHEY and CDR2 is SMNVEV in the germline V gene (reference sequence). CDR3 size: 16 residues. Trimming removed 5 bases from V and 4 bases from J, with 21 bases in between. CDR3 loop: CASSSSFTLPRYEQYF. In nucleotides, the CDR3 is TGTGCCAGCAGTAGCTCTTTCACCCTACCCCGATACGAGCAGTACTTC.

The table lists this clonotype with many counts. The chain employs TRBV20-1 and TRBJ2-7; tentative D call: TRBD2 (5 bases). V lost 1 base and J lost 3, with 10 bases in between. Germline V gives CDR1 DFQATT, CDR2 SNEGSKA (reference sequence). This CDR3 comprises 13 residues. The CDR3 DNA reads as TGCAGTGCTAGAGCCGGGAATGACTACGAGCAGTACTTC. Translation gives CSARAGNDYEQYF.

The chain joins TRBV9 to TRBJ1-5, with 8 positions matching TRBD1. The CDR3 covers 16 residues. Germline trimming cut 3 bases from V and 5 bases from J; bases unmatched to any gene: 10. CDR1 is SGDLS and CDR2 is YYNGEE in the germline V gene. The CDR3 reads CASSAGGQVRDQPQHF. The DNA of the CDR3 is TGTGCCAGCAGCGCCGGGGGACAGGTTCGGGATCAGCCCCAGCATTTT.

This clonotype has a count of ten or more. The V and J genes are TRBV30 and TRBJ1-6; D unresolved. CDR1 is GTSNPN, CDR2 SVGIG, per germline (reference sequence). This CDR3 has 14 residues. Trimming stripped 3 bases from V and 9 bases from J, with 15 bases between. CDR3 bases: TGTGCCTGGAGCGTTGAGGGATTAAGTTCACCCCTCCACTTT. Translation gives CAWSVEGLSSPLHF. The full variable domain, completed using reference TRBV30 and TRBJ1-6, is SQTIHQWPATLVQPVGSPLSLECTVEGTSNPNLYWYRQAAGRGLQLLFYSVGIGQISSEVPQNLSASRPQDRQFILSSKKLLLSDSGFYLCAWSVEGLSSPLHFGNGTRLTVT.

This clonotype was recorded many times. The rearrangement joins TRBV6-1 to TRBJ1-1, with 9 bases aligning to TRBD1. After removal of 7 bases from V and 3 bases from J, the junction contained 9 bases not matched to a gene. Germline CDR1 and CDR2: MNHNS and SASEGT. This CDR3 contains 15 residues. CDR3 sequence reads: CASILQGARDTEAFF. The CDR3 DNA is TGTGCCAGCATCCTACAGGGGGCAAGGGACACTGAAGCTTTCTTT.

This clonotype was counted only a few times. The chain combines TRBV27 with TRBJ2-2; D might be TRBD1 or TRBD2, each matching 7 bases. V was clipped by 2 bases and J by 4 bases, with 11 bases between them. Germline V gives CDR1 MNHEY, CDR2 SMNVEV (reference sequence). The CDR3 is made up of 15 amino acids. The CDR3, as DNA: TGTGCCAGCAGTTTAGCAGGGGGGGCCACCGGGGAGCTGTTTTTT. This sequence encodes CASSLAGGATGELFF.

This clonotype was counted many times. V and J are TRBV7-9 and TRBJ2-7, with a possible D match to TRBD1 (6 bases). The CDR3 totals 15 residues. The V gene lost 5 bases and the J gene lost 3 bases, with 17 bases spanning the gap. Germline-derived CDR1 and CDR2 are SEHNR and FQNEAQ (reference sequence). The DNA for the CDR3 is TGTGCCAGCAGCAACCGTCGGGACATTATCTACGAGCAGTACTTC. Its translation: CASSNRRDIIYEQYF.

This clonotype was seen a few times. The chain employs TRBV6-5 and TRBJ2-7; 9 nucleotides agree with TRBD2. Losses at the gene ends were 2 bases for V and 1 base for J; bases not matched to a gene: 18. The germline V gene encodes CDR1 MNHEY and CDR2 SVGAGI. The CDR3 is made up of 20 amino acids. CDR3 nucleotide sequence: TGTGCCAGCAGTTACGGAAATAGTCATGAGCTAGCGGGAACATCCTACGAGCAGTACTTC. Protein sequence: CASSYGNSHELAGTSYEQYF.

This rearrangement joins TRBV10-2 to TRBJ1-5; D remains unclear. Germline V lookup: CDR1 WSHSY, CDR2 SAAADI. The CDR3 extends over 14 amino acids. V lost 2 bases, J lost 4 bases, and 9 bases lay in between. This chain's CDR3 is CASSEMAANQPQHF. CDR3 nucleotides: TGCGCCAGCAGTGAGATGGCCGCAAATCAGCCCCAGCATTTT.

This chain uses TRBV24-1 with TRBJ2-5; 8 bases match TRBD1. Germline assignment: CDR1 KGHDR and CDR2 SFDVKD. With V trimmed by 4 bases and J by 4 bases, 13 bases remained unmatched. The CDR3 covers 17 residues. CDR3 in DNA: TGTGCCACCAGTGACCCGGGACAGGTAGAGCTAGGAGAGACCCAGTACTTC. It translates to CATSDPGQVELGETQYF.

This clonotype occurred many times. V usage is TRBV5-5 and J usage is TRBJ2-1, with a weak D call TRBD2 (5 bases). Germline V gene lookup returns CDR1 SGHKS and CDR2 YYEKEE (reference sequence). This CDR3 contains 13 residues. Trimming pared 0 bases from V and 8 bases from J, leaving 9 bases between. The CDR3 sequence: CASSLGTLDEQFF. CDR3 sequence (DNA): TGTGCCAGCAGCTTGGGGACTTTAGATGAGCAGTTCTTC.

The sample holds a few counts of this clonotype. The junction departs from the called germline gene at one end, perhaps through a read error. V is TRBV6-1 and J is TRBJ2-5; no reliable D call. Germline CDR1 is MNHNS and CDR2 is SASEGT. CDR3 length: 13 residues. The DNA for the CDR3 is TGTGCCAGCAGTGAATGGCGAGGAGAGGCCCAGTACTTC. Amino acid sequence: CASSEWRGEAQYF.

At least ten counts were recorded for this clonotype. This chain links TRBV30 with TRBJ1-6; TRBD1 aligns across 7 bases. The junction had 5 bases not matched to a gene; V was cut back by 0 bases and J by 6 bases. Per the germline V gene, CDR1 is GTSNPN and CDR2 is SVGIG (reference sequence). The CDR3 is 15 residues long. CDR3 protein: CAWSVLGTANSPLHF. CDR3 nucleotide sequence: TGTGCCTGGAGTGTACTCGGGACAGCTAATTCACCCCTCCACTTT.

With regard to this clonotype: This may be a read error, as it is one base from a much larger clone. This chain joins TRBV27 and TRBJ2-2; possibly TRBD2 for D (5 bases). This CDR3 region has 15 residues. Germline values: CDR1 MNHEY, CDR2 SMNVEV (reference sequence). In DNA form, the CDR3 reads TGTGCCAGCAGTCTTCAGACTCCGAACACCGGGGAGCCGTTTTTT. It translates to CASSLQTPNTGEPFF.

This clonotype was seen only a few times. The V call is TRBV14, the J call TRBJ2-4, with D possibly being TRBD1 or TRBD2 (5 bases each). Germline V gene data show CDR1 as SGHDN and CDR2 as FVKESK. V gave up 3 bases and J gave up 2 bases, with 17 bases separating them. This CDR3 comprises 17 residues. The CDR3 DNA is TGTGCCAGCAGCCAGAGGGGAGACAGATCCTCCAAAAACATTCAGTACTTC. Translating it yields CASSQRGDRSSKNIQYF.

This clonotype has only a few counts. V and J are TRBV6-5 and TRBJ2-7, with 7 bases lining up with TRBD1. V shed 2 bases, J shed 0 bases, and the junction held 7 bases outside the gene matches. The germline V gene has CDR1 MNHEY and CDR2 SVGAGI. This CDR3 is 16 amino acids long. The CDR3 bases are TGTGCCAGCAGTTACAACCGGGACAGAGCCTCCTACGAGCAGTACTTC. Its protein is CASSYNRDRASYEQYF.

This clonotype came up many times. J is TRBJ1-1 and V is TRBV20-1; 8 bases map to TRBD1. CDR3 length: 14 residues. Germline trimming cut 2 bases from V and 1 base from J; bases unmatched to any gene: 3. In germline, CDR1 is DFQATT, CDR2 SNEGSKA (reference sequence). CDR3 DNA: TGCAGTGCTAGAAGGGGGACAGGGAACACTGAAGCTTTCTTT. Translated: CSARRGTGNTEAFF.

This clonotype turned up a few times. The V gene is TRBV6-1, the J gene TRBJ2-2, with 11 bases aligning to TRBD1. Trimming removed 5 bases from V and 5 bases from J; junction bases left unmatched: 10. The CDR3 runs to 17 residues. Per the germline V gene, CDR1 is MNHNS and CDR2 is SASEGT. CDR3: CASSRTGGGFGTGELFF. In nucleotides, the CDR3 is TGTGCCAGCAGTCGGACAGGGGGCGGCTTCGGGACCGGGGAGCTGTTTTTT.

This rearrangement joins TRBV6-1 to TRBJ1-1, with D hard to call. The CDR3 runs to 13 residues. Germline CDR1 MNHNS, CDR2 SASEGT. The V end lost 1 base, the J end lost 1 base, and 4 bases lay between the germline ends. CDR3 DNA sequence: TGTGCCAGCAGTGAAGGGGAGAACACTGAAGCTTTCTTT. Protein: CASSEGENTEAFF.

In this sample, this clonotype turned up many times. CDR3 nucleotides: TGTGCCAGCAGTTTCGGGGGAGGTGTCACTGAAGCTTTCTTT. It encodes CASSFGGGVTEAFF. This chain joins TRBV27 and TRBJ1-1, with a possible D match to TRBD1 (5 bases). The CDR3 spans 14 residues. From germline, CDR1 is MNHEY and CDR2 SMNVEV (reference sequence). Trimming took off 3 bases at V and 4 bases at J, with 12 bases between the two ends.

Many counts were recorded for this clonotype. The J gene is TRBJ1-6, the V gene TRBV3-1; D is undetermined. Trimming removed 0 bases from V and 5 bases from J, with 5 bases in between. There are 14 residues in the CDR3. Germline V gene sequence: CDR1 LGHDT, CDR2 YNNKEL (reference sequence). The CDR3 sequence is CASSQDGHNSPLHF. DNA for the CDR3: TGTGCCAGCAGCCAAGACGGTCATAATTCACCCCTCCACTTT.

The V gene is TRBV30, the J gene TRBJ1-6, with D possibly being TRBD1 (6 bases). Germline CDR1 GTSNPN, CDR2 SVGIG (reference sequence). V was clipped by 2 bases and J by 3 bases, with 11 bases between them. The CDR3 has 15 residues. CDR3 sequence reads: CAWSMGADYNSPLHF. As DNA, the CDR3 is TGTGCCTGGAGTATGGGGGCCGACTATAATTCACCCCTCCACTTT.

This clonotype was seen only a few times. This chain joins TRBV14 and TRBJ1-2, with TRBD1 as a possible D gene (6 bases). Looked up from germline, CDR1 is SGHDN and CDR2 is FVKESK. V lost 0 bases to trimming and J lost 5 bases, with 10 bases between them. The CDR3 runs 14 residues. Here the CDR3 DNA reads TGTGCCAGCAGCCAAGATAACAGGGAATATGGCTACACCTTC. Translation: CASSQDNREYGYTF.

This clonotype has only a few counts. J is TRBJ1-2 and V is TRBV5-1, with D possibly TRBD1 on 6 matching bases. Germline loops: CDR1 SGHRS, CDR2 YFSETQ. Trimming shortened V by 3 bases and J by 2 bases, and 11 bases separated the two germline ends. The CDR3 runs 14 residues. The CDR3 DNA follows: TGCGCCAGCAGCTCAACTACAGGGAACTATGGCTACACCTTC. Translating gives CASSSTTGNYGYTF.